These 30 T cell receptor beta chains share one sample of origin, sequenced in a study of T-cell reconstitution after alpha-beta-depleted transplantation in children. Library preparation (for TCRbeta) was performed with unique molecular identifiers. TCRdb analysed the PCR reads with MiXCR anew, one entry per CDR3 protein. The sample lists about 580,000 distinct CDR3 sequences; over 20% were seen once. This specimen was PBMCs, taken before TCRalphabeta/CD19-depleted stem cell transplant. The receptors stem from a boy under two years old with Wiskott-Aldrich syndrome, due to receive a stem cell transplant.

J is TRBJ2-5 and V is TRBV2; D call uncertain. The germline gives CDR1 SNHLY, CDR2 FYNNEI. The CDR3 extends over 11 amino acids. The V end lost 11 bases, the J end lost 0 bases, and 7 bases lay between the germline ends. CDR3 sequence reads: CAGAYQETQYF. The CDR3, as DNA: TGTGCCGGTGCTTACCAAGAGACCCAGTACTTC.

CDR3 sequence (DNA): TGTGCCTGGAGTTCCCAAGAGACCCAGTACTTC. Its translation: CAWSSQETQYF. The rearrangement uses TRBV30 and TRBJ2-5; D gene uncertain. The CDR3 runs to 11 residues. Trimming shortened V by 2 bases and J by 1 base, and 2 bases separated the two germline ends. The V gene's germline CDR1 is GTSNPN and CDR2 SVGIG (reference sequence).

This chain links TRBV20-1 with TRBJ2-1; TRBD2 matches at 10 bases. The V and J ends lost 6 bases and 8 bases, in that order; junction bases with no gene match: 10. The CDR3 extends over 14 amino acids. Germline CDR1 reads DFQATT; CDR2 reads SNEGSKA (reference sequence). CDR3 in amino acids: CSADTLAGVDEQFF. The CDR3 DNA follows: TGCAGTGCCGACACTCTAGCGGGAGTGGATGAGCAGTTCTTC.

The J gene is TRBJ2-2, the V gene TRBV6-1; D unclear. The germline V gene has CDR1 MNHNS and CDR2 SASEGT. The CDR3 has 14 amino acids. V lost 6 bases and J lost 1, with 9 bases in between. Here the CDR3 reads CASSTLRNTGELFF. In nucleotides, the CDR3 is TGTGCCAGCAGCACACTCAGGAACACCGGGGAGCTGTTTTTT.

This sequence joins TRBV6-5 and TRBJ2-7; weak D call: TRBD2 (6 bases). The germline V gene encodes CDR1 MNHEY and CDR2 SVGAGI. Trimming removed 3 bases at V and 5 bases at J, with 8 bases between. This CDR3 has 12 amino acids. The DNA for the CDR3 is TGTGCCAGCAGTTATCCGGGGGACGAGCAGTACTTC. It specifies CASSYPGDEQYF.

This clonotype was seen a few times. The DNA of the CDR3 is TGTGCCAGCAGCCAAGATCGGGTGCTAGCGGGAGTCCCAGATACGCAGTATTTT. This gives the protein CASSQDRVLAGVPDTQYF. This sequence joins TRBV14 and TRBJ2-3; 10 positions match TRBD2. This CDR3 contains 18 residues. Germline CDR1 SGHDN, CDR2 FVKESK. V dropped 0 bases and J dropped 4; count of bases not matched to a gene: 10.

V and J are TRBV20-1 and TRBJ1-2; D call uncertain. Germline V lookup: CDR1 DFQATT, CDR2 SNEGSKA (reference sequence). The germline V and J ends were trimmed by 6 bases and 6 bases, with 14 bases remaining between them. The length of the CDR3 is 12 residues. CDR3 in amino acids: CSASRVRDGYTF. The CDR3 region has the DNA TGCAGTGCCTCCCGGGTCCGGGATGGCTACACCTTC.

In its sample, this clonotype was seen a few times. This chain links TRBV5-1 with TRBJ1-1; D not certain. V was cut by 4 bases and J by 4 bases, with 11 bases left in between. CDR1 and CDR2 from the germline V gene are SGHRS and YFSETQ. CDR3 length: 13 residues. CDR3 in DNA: TGCGCCAGCAGCGGGTCGGGTCTCACTGAAGCTTTCTTT. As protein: CASSGSGLTEAFF.

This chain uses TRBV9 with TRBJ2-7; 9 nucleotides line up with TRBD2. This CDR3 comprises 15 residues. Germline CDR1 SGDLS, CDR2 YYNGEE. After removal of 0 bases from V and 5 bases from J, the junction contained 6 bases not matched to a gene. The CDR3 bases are TGTGCCAGCAGCGTAGGGGGGACTAGCATCAACGAGCAGTACTTC. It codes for CASSVGGTSINEQYF.

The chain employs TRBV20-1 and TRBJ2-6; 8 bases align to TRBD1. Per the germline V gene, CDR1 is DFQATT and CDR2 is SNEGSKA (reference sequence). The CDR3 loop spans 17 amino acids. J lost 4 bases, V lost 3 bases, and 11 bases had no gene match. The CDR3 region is CSASPYGQGSGANVLTF. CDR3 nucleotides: TGCAGTGCTAGCCCTTATGGACAGGGATCGGGGGCCAACGTCCTGACTTTC.

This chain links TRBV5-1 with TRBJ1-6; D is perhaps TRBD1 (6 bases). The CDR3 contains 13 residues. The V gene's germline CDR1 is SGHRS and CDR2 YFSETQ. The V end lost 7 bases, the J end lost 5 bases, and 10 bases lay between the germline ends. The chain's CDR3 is CASRQENNSPLHF. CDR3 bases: TGCGCCAGCCGACAGGAAAATAATTCACCCCTCCACTTT.

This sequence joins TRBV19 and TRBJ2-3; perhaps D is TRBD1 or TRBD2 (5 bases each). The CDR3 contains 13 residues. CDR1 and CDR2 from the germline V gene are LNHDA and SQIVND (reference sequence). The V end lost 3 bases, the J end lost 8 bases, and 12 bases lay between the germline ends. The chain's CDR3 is CASSIRGAVTQYF. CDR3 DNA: TGTGCCAGTAGTATCCGGGGCGCAGTTACGCAGTATTTT. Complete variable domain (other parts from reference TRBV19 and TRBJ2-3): DGGITQSPKYLFRKEGQNVTLSCEQNLNHDAMYWYRQDPGQGLRLIYYSQIVNDFQKGDIAEGYSVSREKKESFPLTVTSAQKNPTAFYLCASSIRGAVTQYFGPGTRLTVL.

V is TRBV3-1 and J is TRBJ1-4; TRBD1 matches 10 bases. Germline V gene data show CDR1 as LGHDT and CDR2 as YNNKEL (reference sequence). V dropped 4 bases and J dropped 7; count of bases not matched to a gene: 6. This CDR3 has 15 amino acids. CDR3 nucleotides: TGTGCCAGCAGCCCCGGGGGACAGGGGTCTGAAAAACTGTTTTTT. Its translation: CASSPGGQGSEKLFF.

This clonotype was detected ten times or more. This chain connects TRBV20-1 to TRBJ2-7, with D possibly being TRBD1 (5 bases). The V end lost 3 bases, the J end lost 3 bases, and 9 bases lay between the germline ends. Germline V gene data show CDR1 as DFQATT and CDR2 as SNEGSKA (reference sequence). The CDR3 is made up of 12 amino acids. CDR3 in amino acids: CSARGQGYEQYF. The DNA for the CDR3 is TGCAGTGCTAGGGGGCAGGGCTACGAGCAGTACTTC.

CDR3 bases: TGTGCCAGCAGTACCTCCGGGACTAGCGCGACCGGGGAGCTGTTTTTT. Translated, it gives CASSTSGTSATGELFF. J is TRBJ2-2 and V is TRBV27; the match to TRBD2 covers 10 bases. The CDR3 is 16 amino acids. V was clipped by 5 bases and J by 5 bases; unmatched bases: 8. CDR1 MNHEY and CDR2 SMNVEV come from the germline V gene (reference sequence).

The CDR3 bases are TGCGCCAGCAGCTTGGCCTTTCAGGACCCCTACAATGAGCAGTTCTTC. It is translated as CASSLAFQDPYNEQFF. The chain uses TRBV5-1 and TRBJ2-1; D is ambiguous. This CDR3 contains 16 residues. The V gene lost 0 bases and the J gene lost 2 bases, with 12 bases spanning the gap. Germline V lookup: CDR1 SGHRS, CDR2 YFSETQ.

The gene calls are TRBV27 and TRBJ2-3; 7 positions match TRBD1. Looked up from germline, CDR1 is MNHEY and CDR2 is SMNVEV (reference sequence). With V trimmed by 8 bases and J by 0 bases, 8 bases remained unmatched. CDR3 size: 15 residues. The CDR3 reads CASQIQGPSTDTQYF. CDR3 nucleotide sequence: TGTGCCAGCCAAATACAGGGGCCGAGCACAGATACGCAGTATTTT.

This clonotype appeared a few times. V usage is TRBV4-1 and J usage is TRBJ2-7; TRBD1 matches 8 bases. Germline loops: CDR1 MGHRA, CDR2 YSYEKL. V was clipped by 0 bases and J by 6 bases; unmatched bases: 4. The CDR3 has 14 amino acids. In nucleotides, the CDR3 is TGCGCCAGCAGCCAAGACAGGGGGCTGGGCGAGCAGTACTTC. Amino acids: CASSQDRGLGEQYF.

CDR3 sequence (DNA): TGCAGCGTTGATGGGCGCTATGGGGGCGAGCAGTACTTC. Its translation is CSVDGRYGGEQYF. This rearrangement joins TRBV29-1 to TRBJ2-7, with D possibly called TRBD1 or TRBD2 (5 bases each). Trimming removed 3 bases at V and 6 bases at J, with 15 bases between. This CDR3 is 13 amino acids long. Germline CDR1 is SQVTM and CDR2 is ANQGSEA.

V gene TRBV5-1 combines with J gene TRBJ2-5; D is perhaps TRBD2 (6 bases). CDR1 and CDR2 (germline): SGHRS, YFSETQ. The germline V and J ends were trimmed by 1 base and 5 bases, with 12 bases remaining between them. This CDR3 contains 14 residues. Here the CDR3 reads CASSLWRERETQYF. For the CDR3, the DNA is TGCGCCAGCAGCTTGTGGAGGGAGCGGGAGACCCAGTACTTC.

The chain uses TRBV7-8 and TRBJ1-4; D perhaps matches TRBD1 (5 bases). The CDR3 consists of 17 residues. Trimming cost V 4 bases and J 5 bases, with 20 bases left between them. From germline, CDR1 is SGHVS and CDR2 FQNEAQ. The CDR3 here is CASSYGTDARVNEKLFF. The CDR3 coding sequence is TGTGCCAGCAGCTACGGGACGGACGCCCGCGTGAATGAAAAACTGTTTTTT.

CDR3 bases: TGCGCCAGCAGGCTACTTAAGAACACTGAAGCTTTCTTT. Residues: CASRLLKNTEAFF. The chain joins TRBV5-1 to TRBJ1-1; D is unclear. Germline V gene sequence: CDR1 SGHRS, CDR2 YFSETQ. There are 13 residues in the CDR3. Trimming took 5 bases from V and 1 from J, leaving 9 bases between them.

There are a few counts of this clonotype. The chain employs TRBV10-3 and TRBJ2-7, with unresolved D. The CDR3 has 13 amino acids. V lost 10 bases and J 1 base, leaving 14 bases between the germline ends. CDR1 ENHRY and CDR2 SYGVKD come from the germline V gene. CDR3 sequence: CATSPTLSYEQYF. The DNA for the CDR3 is TGTGCCACCTCGCCGACATTGTCCTACGAGCAGTACTTC.

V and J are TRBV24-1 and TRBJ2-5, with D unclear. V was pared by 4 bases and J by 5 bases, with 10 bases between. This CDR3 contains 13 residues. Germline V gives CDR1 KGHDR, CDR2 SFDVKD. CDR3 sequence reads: CATSEGSPETQYF. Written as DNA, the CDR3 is TGTGCCACCAGTGAAGGCTCCCCGGAGACCCAGTACTTC.

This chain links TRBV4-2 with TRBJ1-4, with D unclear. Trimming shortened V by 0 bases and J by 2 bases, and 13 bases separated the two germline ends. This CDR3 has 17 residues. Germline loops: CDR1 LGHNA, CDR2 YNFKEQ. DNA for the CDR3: TGTGCCAGCAGCCAAGAGGCCCGGACCTTGACTAATGAAAAACTGTTTTTT. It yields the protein CASSQEARTLTNEKLFF.

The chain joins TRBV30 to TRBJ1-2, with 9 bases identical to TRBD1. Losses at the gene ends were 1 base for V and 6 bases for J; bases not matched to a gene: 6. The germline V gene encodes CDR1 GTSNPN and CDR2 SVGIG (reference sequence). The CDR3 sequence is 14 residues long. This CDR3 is CAWSGTQGANGYTF. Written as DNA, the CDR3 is TGTGCCTGGAGTGGAACACAGGGGGCCAATGGCTACACCTTC.

The CDR3 here is CASSSWGSFSYNEQFF. The CDR3 nucleotides read TGTGCCAGCAGCTCTTGGGGCAGCTTCTCCTACAATGAGCAGTTCTTC. V gene TRBV11-2 combines with J gene TRBJ2-1, with D perhaps matching TRBD1 (5 bases). The CDR3 contains 16 residues. Per germline, CDR1 SGHAT and CDR2 FQNNGV. V lost 4 bases and J lost 0, with 13 bases in between.

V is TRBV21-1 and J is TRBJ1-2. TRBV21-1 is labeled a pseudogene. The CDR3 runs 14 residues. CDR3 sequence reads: CASSKKEGNYGYTF. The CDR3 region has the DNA TGTGCCAGCAGCAAGAAGGAAGGGAACTATGGCTACACCTTC.

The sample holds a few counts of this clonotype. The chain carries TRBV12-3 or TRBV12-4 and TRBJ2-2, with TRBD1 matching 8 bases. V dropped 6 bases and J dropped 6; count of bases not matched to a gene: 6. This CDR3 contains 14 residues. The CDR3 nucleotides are TGTGCCAGCAGGGGACAGGTATTAGCCGGGGAGCTGTTTTTT. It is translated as CASRGQVLAGELFF.

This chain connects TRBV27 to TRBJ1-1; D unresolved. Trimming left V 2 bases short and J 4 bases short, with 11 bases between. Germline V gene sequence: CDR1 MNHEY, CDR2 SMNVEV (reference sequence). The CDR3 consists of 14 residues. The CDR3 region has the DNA TGTGCCAGCAGTTTACGGGAAGGCATCACTGAAGCTTTCTTT. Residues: CASSLREGITEAFF.